Included here is one TCR beta chain sequence, with context. Its antigen is unknown. The entry originates in a study of vaccination and CD4 T cells after COVID-19. The time point here: late sampling 161 to 241 days after vaccination in a few convalescent patients. This sample's treatment: approximately nine-day PBMC culture with coronavirus spike peptide pools or control peptides (ViraFEST assay). Scientists ran DNA taken from cultured CD4+ T cells through the Oncomine TCR Beta short-read assay for sequencing. MiXCR, run by TCRdb on the PCR reads, gives a single entry per CDR3 protein. The sample carries under 20,000 distinct CDR3 sequences, around 40% recorded once. The length of the CDR3 is 13 residues. V lost 4 bases, J lost 13 bases, and 17 bases lay in between.

The chain joins TRBV12-3 or TRBV12-4 to TRBJ2-4; D gene uncertain. The sequences come from CD4+ T cells from blood, cultured in vitro, collected about 7 months after SARS-CoV-2 vaccination. The sequence came from a human donor who had recovered from COVID-19. The CDR3 DNA is TGTGCCAGCAGTTCCCGGGTCCCCCCGTCCCAGTACTTC. This sequence encodes CASSSRVPPSQYF.